Listed below are T cell receptor beta chains from one sample, sequenced in a study of shared clonotypes between healthy human individuals. Only in-frame clones appear in the TCRdb table, and some are missing; sequencing was by immunoSEQ multiplex PCR. The table includes about 490,000 clones, 60% to 85% detected once. The sample comprised PBMCs. All receptors come from a woman aged 40 to 55 in good health. Some clones in this sample may be carry-over from other donors' samples. Both conserved end residues are part of each CDR3. The D gene is left open where the match is weak. A row's size may be missing; if present it is once, few, many or a size class.

d_call	clone_size	v_call	j_call	cdr3_aa	cdr3_nt
NA	many	TRBV30	TRBJ1-1	CAWIGGTEAFF	TGTGCCTGGATAGGGGGCACTGAAGCTTTCTTT
TRBD1	NA	TRBV15	TRBJ2-7	CATSRGTGGYEQYF	TGTGCCACCAGCAGAGGGACAGGGGGATACGAGCAGTACTTC
TRBD1	NA	TRBV28	TRBJ2-3	CASSPTGGLPIGTDTQYF	TGTGCCAGCAGTCCGACAGGGGGCTTACCTATAGGCACAGATACGCAGTATTTT
TRBD2	NA	TRBV19	TRBJ2-7	CASSSIPLAGEQYF	TGTGCCAGTAGTTCTATCCCTCTAGCGGGAGAGCAGTACTTC
NA	many	TRBV21-1	TRBJ2-2	CASSRFRQGAAGELFF	TGTGCCAGCAGCAGGTTTAGACAGGGGGCGGCCGGGGAGCTGTTTTTT
NA	once	TRBV6-5	TRBJ2-3	CASSQREVHTDTQYF	TGTGCCAGCAGCCAGAGGGAAGTTCACACAGATACGCAGTATTTT
TRBD2	NA	TRBV10-3	TRBJ2-1	CAIRPLAAGFNEQFF	TGTGCCATCAGGCCGCTAGCGGCGGGGTTCAATGAGCAGTTCTTC
NA	NA	TRBV14	TRBJ1-2	CASSQESGLDYGYTF	TGTGCCAGCAGCCAAGAAAGTGGGCTGGACTATGGCTACACCTTC
NA	NA	TRBV28	TRBJ2-5	CASSQLGGERETQYF	TGTGCCAGCAGCCAATTGGGGGGTGAAAGGGAGACCCAGTACTTC
NA	NA	TRBV29-1	TRBJ2-7	CSVASGNYEQYF	TGCAGCGTTGCCAGCGGAAATTACGAGCAGTACTTC
TRBD2	NA	TRBV27	TRBJ2-7	CASSRLAGGGPHEQYF	TGTGCCAGCAGTCGACTAGCGGGAGGAGGACCCCACGAGCAGTACTTC
NA	NA	TRBV7-8	TRBJ1-2	CASSSRMDRTMGYTF	TGTGCCAGCAGCTCGCGAATGGACAGAACTATGGGCTACACCTTC
NA	few	TRBV6-1	TRBJ1-1	CASSEDAGSNTEAFF	TGTGCCAGCAGTGAAGACGCGGGTTCGAACACTGAAGCTTTCTTT
NA	many	TRBV29-1	TRBJ1-4	CSVTETGGGEKLFF	TGCAGCGTCACAGAAACGGGAGGGGGAGAAAAACTGTTTTTT
TRBD1	NA	TRBV30	TRBJ1-2	CAWGDRVLGYTF	TGTGCCTGGGGGGACAGGGTGCTGGGCTACACCTTC
NA	NA	TRBV13	TRBJ2-7	CASSLVGGWEQYF	TGTGCCAGCAGCTTAGTGGGGGGCTGGGAGCAGTACTTC
NA	NA	TRBV18	TRBJ1-1	CASSPQANTEAFF	TGTGCCAGCTCACCCCAGGCGAACACTGAAGCTTTCTTT
NA	NA	TRBV6-6	TRBJ2-5	CASSRQETQYF	TGTGCCAGCAGTCGCCAAGAGACCCAGTACTTC
NA	NA	TRBV5-5	TRBJ1-4	CASSLSLSNEKLFF	TGTGCCAGCAGCCTAAGTCTATCCAATGAAAAACTGTTTTTT
TRBD1	NA	TRBV6-1	TRBJ1-2	CASSGMTGSGYTF	TGTGCCAGCAGTGGAATGACAGGGTCTGGCTACACCTTC
TRBD2	NA	TRBV15	TRBJ2-5	CATGLAASRETQYF	TGTGCCACAGGGCTAGCGGCGTCGCGAGAGACCCAGTACTTC
NA	many	TRBV28	TRBJ2-3	CASSLPNGGWGTDTQYF	TGTGCCAGCAGTTTACCGAATGGGGGGTGGGGCACAGATACGCAGTATTTT
NA	few	TRBV23-1	TRBJ2-7	CASSRMEGHF	TGCGCCAGCAGCCGTATGGAGGGGCACTTC
NA	NA	TRBV18	TRBJ2-7	CASSLTASYEQYF	TGTGCCAGCTCACTGACAGCCTCCTACGAGCAGTACTTC
TRBD1	NA	TRBV29-1	TRBJ2-7	CSAQKTGGGYEQYF	TGCAGCGCTCAAAAGACAGGGGGCGGCTACGAGCAGTACTTC
NA	NA	TRBV6-1	TRBJ1-5	CASSEGDRPQHF	TGTGCCAGCAGTGAAGGGGACCGGCCCCAGCATTTT
NA	NA	TRBV6-1	TRBJ1-5	CASSSRTSSYPQHF	TGTGCCAGCAGTTCCCGGACCTCCAGTTACCCCCAGCATTTT
TRBD2	NA	TRBV7-6	TRBJ2-1	CASSGFNTRGRPTYNEQFF	TGTGCCAGCAGCGGGTTTAACACTCGCGGGAGGCCTACCTACAATGAGCAGTTCTTC
TRBD1	NA	TRBV19	TRBJ1-4	CASSPRDRGGVGLNEKLFF	TGTGCCAGTAGTCCCCGAGACAGGGGAGGGGTGGGCCTCAATGAAAAACTGTTTTTT
TRBD1	NA	TRBV10-3	TRBJ1-1	CAISWDREATEAFF	TGTGCCATCAGTTGGGACAGGGAGGCCACTGAAGCTTTCTTT
TRBD2	NA	TRBV4-2	TRBJ2-1	CASSQAEVAGYDEQFF	TGTGCCAGCAGCCAAGCTGAGGTAGCGGGTTACGATGAGCAGTTCTTC
NA	NA	TRBV7-9	TRBJ1-1	CASSQGVPEAFF	TGTGCCAGCAGCCAAGGGGTCCCTGAAGCTTTCTTT
NA	NA	TRBV11-2	TRBJ2-3	CASSHDTQGIDTQYF	TGTGCCAGCAGCCACGATACGCAGGGGATAGATACGCAGTATTTT
TRBD1	few	TRBV2	TRBJ1-1	CASSVGQGARGTEAFF	TGTGCCAGCAGTGTAGGACAGGGGGCGCGGGGCACTGAAGCTTTCTTT
NA	many	TRBV5-6	TRBJ1-1	CASSLGQRQRREAFF	TGTGCCAGCAGCTTGGGACAACGACAGAGGCGGGAAGCTTTCTTT
NA	NA	TRBV7-9	TRBJ1-4	CASSSGGDNEKLFF	TGTGCCAGCAGCTCTGGGGGGGATAATGAAAAACTGTTTTTT
TRBD2	few	TRBV6-1	TRBJ2-1	CASSPLAGGINEQFF	TGTGCCAGCAGTCCCCTGGCGGGAGGGATCAATGAGCAGTTCTTC
NA	NA	TRBV5-1	TRBJ1-6	CASSLTTGRSPLHF	TGCGCCAGCAGCTTGACGACGGGCCGTTCACCCCTCCACTTT
TRBD2	once	TRBV9	TRBJ2-2	CASSVGPSGLAENTGELFF	TGTGCCAGCAGCGTAGGGCCATCGGGACTAGCGGAGAACACCGGGGAGCTGTTTTTT
TRBD1	NA	TRBV7-2	TRBJ2-7	CASSTQSGTGDEQYF	TGTGCCAGCAGCACCCAATCCGGGACAGGGGACGAGCAGTACTTC
NA	NA	TRBV2	TRBJ2-7	CASSEVAGDEQYF	TGTGCCAGCAGTGAAGTAGCCGGCGACGAGCAGTACTTC
NA	NA	TRBV6-1	TRBJ2-7	CASSDYEQYF	TGTGCCAGCAGTGATTACGAGCAGTACTTC
NA	NA	TRBV18	TRBJ2-7	CASAALGYEQYF	TGTGCCAGCGCCGCTCTAGGCTACGAGCAGTACTTC
TRBD2	NA	TRBV5-4	TRBJ2-2	CASSLVPGLASTGELFF	TGTGCCAGCAGCTTGGTTCCGGGACTAGCGAGTACCGGGGAGCTGTTTTTT
TRBD2	NA	TRBV10-3	TRBJ2-3	CAISTTGLAGGYTQYF	TGTGCCATCAGCACAACGGGACTAGCGGGGGGCTATACGCAGTATTTT
NA	NA	TRBV5-1	TRBJ2-7	CASSPGTAGYEQYF	TGCGCCAGCAGCCCCGGGACGGCTGGCTACGAGCAGTACTTC
NA	NA	TRBV5-6	TRBJ2-3	CASSFRQGGTDTQYF	TGTGCCAGCAGCTTCCGCCAAGGGGGCACAGATACGCAGTATTTT
NA	NA	TRBV6-1	TRBJ2-7	CASTATTYEQYF	TGTGCCAGCACGGCGACGACCTACGAGCAGTACTTC
TRBD2	NA	TRBV19	TRBJ2-5	CASSIGLAGLQETQYF	TGTGCCAGTAGTATCGGGCTAGCGGGCCTGCAAGAGACCCAGTACTTC